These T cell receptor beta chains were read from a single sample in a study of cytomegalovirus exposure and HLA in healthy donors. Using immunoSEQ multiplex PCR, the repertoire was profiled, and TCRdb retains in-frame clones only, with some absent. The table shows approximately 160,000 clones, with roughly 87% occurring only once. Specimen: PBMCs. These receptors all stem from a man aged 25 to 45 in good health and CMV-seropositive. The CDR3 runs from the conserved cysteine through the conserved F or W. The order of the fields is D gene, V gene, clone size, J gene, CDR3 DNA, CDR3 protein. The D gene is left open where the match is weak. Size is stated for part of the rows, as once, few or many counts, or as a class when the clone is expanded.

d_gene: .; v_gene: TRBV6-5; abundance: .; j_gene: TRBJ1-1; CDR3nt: TGTGCCAGCAGTTACTCGGACCTCCGGGCGGGGACTGAAGCTTTCTTT; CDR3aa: CASSYSDLRAGTEAFF
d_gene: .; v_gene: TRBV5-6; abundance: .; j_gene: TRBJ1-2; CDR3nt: TGTGCCAGCACCACAGGGCTTGGTGATGGCTACACCTTC; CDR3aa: CASTTGLGDGYTF
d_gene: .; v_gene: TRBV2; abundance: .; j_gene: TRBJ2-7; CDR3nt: TGTGCCAGCAGTGCTGGCAGGGGATACGAGCAGTACTTC; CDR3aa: CASSAGRGYEQYF
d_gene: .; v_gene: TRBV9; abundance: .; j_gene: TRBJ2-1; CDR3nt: TGTGCCAGCAGCGTAGTTCCTCTCAGCTCCTACAATGAGCAGTTCTTC; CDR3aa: CASSVVPLSSYNEQFF
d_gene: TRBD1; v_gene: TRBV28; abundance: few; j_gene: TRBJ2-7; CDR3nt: TGTGCCAGCAGGACAGGGTTTGAGCAGTACTTC; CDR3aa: CASRTGFEQYF
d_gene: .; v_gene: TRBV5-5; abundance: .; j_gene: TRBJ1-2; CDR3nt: TGTGCCAGCAGCTTGAAGGCAGGGTTCGGCTACACCTTC; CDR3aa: CASSLKAGFGYTF
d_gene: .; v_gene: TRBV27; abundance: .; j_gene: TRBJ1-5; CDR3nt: TGTGCCAGCAGTTTATCCCCCTTTCAGCCCCAGCATTTT; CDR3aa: CASSLSPFQPQHF
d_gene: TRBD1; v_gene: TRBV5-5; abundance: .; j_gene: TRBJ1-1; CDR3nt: TGTGCCAGCAGCTCCGGGACAGGGGGCGTAAGGACTGAAGCTTTCTTT; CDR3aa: CASSSGTGGVRTEAFF
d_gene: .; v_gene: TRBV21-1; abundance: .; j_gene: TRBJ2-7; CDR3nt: TGTGCCAGCAGTAAATACCCTGAACAGGACTACGAGCAGTACTTC; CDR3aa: CASSKYPEQDYEQYF
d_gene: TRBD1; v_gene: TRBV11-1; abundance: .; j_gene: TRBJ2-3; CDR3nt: TGTGCCAGCAGCCCCAGGGGGTCTACGCAGTATTTT; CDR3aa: CASSPRGSTQYF
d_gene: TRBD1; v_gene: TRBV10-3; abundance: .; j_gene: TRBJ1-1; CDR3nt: TGTGCCATCAGCCAGGGACAGGGTATCACTGAAGCTTTCTTT; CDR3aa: CAISQGQGITEAFF
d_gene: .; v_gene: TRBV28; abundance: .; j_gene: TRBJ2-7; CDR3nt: TGTGCCAGCACCTTGGACCCCGGGACATCGGCCTACGAGCAGTACTTC; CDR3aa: CASTLDPGTSAYEQYF
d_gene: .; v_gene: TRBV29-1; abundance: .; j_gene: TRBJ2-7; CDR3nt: TGCAGCGCTGGAACGGCGGACGAGCAGTACTTC; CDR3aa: CSAGTADEQYF
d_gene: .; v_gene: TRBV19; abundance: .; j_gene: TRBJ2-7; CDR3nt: TGTGCCAGTAGTATTCAGGTGGCCTACGAGCAGTACTTC; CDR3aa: CASSIQVAYEQYF
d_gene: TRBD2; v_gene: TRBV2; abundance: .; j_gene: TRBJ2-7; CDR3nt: TGTGCCAGCAGTGATTCTAGCGGGAGGGCCATTTCCTACGAGCAGTACTTC; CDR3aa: CASSDSSGRAISYEQYF
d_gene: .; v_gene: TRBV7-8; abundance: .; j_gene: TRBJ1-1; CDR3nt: TGTGCCAGCAGCTTAGCGTACGAGGACACTGAAGCTTTCTTT; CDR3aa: CASSLAYEDTEAFF
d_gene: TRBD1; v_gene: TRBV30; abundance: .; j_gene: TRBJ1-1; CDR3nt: TGTGCCTGGAGTTTTCGCAGTACAGGGGTTAAGCGGCGCACTGAAGCTTTCTTT; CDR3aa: CAWSFRSTGVKRRTEAFF
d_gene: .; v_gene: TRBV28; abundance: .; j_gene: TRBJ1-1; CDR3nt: TGTGCCAGCAGTTTGAGGAGGGCGAACACTGAAGCTTTCTTT; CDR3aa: CASSLRRANTEAFF
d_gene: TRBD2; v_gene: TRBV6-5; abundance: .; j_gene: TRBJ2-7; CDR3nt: TGTGCCAGCAGTTACGGGCGGGGGGACTACGAGCAGTACTTC; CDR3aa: CASSYGRGDYEQYF
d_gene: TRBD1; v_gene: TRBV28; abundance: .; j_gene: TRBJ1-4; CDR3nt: TGTGCCAGCAGTTTATACGGGACAGGGGTCCTCACTAATGAAAAACTGTTTTTT; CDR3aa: CASSLYGTGVLTNEKLFF
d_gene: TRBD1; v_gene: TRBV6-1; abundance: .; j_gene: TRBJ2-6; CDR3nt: TGTGCCAGCAGTGAACGAGGACAGGGGACCTCTGGGGCCAACGTCCTGACTTTC; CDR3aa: CASSERGQGTSGANVLTF
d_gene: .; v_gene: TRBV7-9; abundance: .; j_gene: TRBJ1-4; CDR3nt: TGTGCCAGCAGCTTAGTGGGGGGGTACGGAACTAATGAAAAACTGTTTTTT; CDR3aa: CASSLVGGYGTNEKLFF